This T cell receptor beta chain was obtained from a study of Tregs in tolerant kidney transplant recipients. Whole-study findings and limits: Few patients were studied, so findings need validation in larger groups. Biological reproducibility was not directly addressed in this study. Activated donor B cell expansion appeared to reveal the most relevant donor-specific TCRbeta repertoire.

Germline CDR1 and CDR2: ENHRY and SYGVKD. The CDR3 has 15 residues. Trimming shortened V by 3 bases and J by 7 bases, and 16 bases separated the two germline ends. Unstimulated Tregs (CD4+CD25+CD127-) and CD4+CD25- non-Tregs were sorted from PBMCs. A few counts support this clone. What it binds is unknown. Repertoires were generated with immunoSEQ multiplex PCR, while TCRdb's copy carries only in-frame clones and drops some. Here the sample spans tens of thousands of clones, 84% being singletons. The receptor's source is a human donor in good health. The sample comprised CD4+ T cells from blood. The J gene is TRBJ2-1, the V gene TRBV10-3; D perhaps matches TRBD2 (6 bases). CDR3 in amino acids: CAISDSGGRGNEQFF. The CDR3 DNA reads TGTGCCATCAGTGATAGCGGAGGGAGAGGAAATGAGCAGTTCTTC.